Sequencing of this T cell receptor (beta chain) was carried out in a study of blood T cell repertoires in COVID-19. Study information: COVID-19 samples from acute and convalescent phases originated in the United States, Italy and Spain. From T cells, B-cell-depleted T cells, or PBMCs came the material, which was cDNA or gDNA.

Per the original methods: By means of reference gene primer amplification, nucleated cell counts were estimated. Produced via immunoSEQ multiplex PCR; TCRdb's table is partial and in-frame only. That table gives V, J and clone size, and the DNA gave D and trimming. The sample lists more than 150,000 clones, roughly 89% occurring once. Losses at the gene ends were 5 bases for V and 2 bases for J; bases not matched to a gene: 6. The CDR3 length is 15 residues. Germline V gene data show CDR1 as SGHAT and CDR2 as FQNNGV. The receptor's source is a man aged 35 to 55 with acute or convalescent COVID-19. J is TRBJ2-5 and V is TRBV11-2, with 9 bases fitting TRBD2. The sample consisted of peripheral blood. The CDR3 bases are TGTGCCAGCAGCCCATTTCTAGCGGGGCAAGAGACCCAGTACTTC. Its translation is CASSPFLAGQETQYF.